The next 16 T cell receptor beta chains were all read from a single sample in a study of cytomegalovirus exposure and HLA in healthy donors. The PCR employed 60 Vbeta primers together with 13 Jbeta primers. Sequencing used immunoSEQ multiplex PCR; TCRdb keeps in-frame clones, though not all of them. The listing contains roughly 120,000 clones. Sequencing was performed on PBMCs. Receptors were obtained from a man aged 18 to 30 in good health and CMV-seronegative.

The chain combines TRBV5-6 with TRBJ2-1, with D unclear. This CDR3 comprises 15 residues. V was clipped by 0 bases and J by 6 bases, with 13 bases between them. The V gene's germline CDR1 is SGHDT and CDR2 YYEEEE. CDR3 residues: CASSLALELRNEQFF. In DNA, the CDR3 is TGTGCCAGCAGCTTGGCCTTGGAGCTGCGCAATGAGCAGTTCTTC. The complete variable domain, with remaining parts taken from reference TRBV5-6 and TRBJ2-1, reads DAGVTQSPTHLIKTRGQQVTLRCSPKSGHDTVSWYQQALGQGPQFIFQYYEEEERQRGNFPDRFSGHQFPNYSSELNVNALLLGDSALYLCASSLALELRNEQFFGPGTRLTVL.

This rearrangement joins TRBV7-8 to TRBJ2-4; D not certain. Trimming cost V 0 bases and J 1 base, with 13 bases left between them. CDR3 length: 17 residues. Germline V gene sequence: CDR1 SGHVS, CDR2 FQNEAQ. Here the CDR3 DNA reads TGTGCCAGCAGCTTAGCGGTAGGAGTACACGCCAAAAACATTCAGTACTTC. This gives the protein CASSLAVGVHAKNIQYF. Drawing the rest from reference TRBV7-8 and TRBJ2-4, the complete variable domain is GAGVSQSPRYKVAKRGQDVALRCDPISGHVSLFWYQQALGQGPEFLTYFQNEAQLDKSGLPSDRFFAERPEGSVSTLKIQRTQQEDSAVYLCASSLAVGVHAKNIQYFGAGTRLSVL.

The V and J genes are TRBV29-1 and TRBJ2-2, with no clear D. The CDR3 runs to 13 residues. Germline assignment: CDR1 SQVTM and CDR2 ANQGSEA. Between the trimmed V and J ends, which lost 1 base and 1 base, there was a span of 4 bases. CDR3 sequence reads: CSVEVWNTGELFF. The CDR3 nucleotides read TGCAGCGTTGAAGTATGGAACACCGGGGAGCTGTTTTTT.

The V call is TRBV11-2, the J call TRBJ1-2; no definite D call. The CDR3 is 14 residues long. Trimming removed 6 bases from V and 8 bases from J, with 19 bases in between. The germline V gene encodes CDR1 SGHAT and CDR2 FQNNGV. The CDR3 nucleotides read TGTGCCAGCAGTTCGCTGGGCGGGCGCGGGGGCTACACCTTC. Protein product: CASSSLGGRGGYTF.

This sequence joins TRBV28 and TRBJ2-1; TRBD2 matches 11 bases. Per germline, CDR1 MDHEN and CDR2 SYDVKM. V was pared by 4 bases and J by 9 bases, with 11 bases of the junction left unmatched. The CDR3 is 16 residues long. The CDR3 sequence is CASSSPGLAGLGEQFF. Written as DNA, the CDR3 is TGTGCCAGCAGTTCCCCCGGACTAGCGGGCTTAGGTGAGCAGTTCTTC.

CDR3 residues: CASSAGQGVETQYF. CDR3 nucleotide sequence: TGTGCCAGCAGTGCGGGACAGGGGGTAGAGACCCAGTACTTC. The rearrangement uses TRBV2 and TRBJ2-5; 11 bases line up with TRBD1. Trimming cost V 4 bases and J 4 bases; bases outside gene matches: 2. This CDR3 is 14 amino acids long. In germline, CDR1 is SNHLY, CDR2 FYNNEI. Drawing the rest from reference TRBV2 and TRBJ2-5, the complete variable domain is EPEVTQTPSHQVTQMGQEVILRCVPISNHLYFYWYRQILGQKVEFLVSFYNNEISEKSEIFDDQFSVERPDGSNFTLKIRSTKLEDSAMYFCASSAGQGVETQYFGPGTRLLVL.

V gene TRBV18 combines with J gene TRBJ2-3, with D maybe TRBD2 (6 bases). V lost 6 bases, J lost 0 bases, and 10 bases lay in between. Germline V gene lookup returns CDR1 KGHSH and CDR2 LQKENI. This CDR3 comprises 14 residues. CDR3 in amino acids: CASSPGSSTDTQYF. The CDR3 nucleotides are TGTGCCAGCTCCCCCGGGAGTAGCACAGATACGCAGTATTTT.

J is TRBJ1-2 and V is TRBV6-1; TRBD1 matches 7 bases. V was pared by 8 bases and J by 1 base, with 7 bases of the junction left unmatched. This CDR3 has 14 amino acids. CDR1 and CDR2 (germline): MNHNS, SASEGT. CDR3 coding DNA: TGTGCCAGCCTAAGGGACAGCAATAACTATGGCTACACCTTC. Its translation is CASLRDSNNYGYTF.

CDR3 DNA: TGTGCTAGTGACGGACAGGGGGCCGGGGAGCTGTTTTTT. Protein product: CASDGQGAGELFF. J is TRBJ2-2 and V is TRBV12-5; 10 bases match TRBD1. CDR3 length: 13 residues. CDR1 and CDR2 from the germline V gene are LGHNT and FRNRAP. Germline trimming cut 7 bases from V and 6 bases from J; bases unmatched to any gene: 2.

The CDR3, as DNA: TGTGCCAGCAGCTCAACAGATTCGAACACTGAAGCTTTCTTT. This sequence encodes CASSSTDSNTEAFF. The gene calls are TRBV5-4 and TRBJ1-1; unclear D gene. The V gene lost 3 bases and the J gene lost 1 base, with 10 bases spanning the gap. The CDR3 extends over 14 amino acids. CDR1 and CDR2 (germline): SGHNT, YYREEE (reference sequence).

The chain is built from TRBV6-5 and TRBJ1-3; 7 bases map to TRBD1. There are 16 residues in the CDR3. Unmatched junction bases numbered 7, after V lost 1 base and J lost 4 bases. The germline CDR1 and CDR2 sequences are MNHEY and SVGAGI. The CDR3 region has the DNA TGTGCCAGCAGTTACTTCACAGGGGTCGGGGGAAACACCATATATTTT. Its protein product is CASSYFTGVGGNTIYF.

The rearrangement links TRBV18 to TRBJ1-1, with 10 bases fitting TRBD1. Looked up from germline, CDR1 is KGHSH and CDR2 is LQKENI. With V trimmed by 1 base and J by 5 bases, 7 bases remained unmatched. The CDR3 has 16 residues. CDR3 residues: CASSPRGDRGGTEAFF. In nucleotides, the CDR3 is TGTGCCAGCTCACCACGAGGGGACAGGGGAGGAACTGAAGCTTTCTTT.

The CDR3 DNA reads as TGTGCCAGCAGCTTGGACAGGGGGCAAGAGACCCAGTACTTC. Its translation is CASSLDRGQETQYF. V is TRBV5-4 and J is TRBJ2-5, with 8 bases matching TRBD1. V lost 0 bases to trimming and J lost 2 bases; unmatched junction nucleotides: 0. Germline CDR1 SGHNT, CDR2 YYREEE (reference sequence). The CDR3 extends over 14 amino acids.

The rearrangement uses TRBV27 and TRBJ2-6; perhaps TRBD2 as D (5 bases). The germline V and J ends were trimmed by 3 bases and 0 bases, with 9 bases remaining between them. The germline CDR1 and CDR2 sequences are MNHEY and SMNVEV (reference sequence). There are 16 residues in the CDR3. The CDR3 protein is CASSLGSGSGANVLTF. CDR3 coding DNA: TGTGCCAGCAGTTTGGGAAGCGGCTCTGGGGCCAACGTCCTGACTTTC. The complete variable domain, with remaining parts taken from reference TRBV27 and TRBJ2-6, reads EAQVTQNPRYLITVTGKKLTVTCSQNMNHEYMSWYRQDPGLGLRQIYYSMNVEVTDKGDVPEGYKVSRKEKRNFPLILESPSPNQTSLYFCASSLGSGSGANVLTFGAGSRLTVL.

The chain employs TRBV6-5 and TRBJ2-7; TRBD2 might be the D (6 bases). Trimming stripped 6 bases from V and 2 bases from J, with 17 bases between. The length of the CDR3 is 15 residues. The germline V gene has CDR1 MNHEY and CDR2 SVGAGI. CDR3 amino acids: CASRFTSFYTYEQYF. Here the CDR3 DNA reads TGTGCCAGCAGGTTTACTAGCTTTTATACCTACGAGCAGTACTTC.

The chain has TRBV28 and TRBJ2-5; 10 bases map to TRBD2. Germline CDR1 and CDR2: MDHEN and SYDVKM. The CDR3 has 13 amino acids. The junction had 2 bases not matched to a gene; V was cut back by 6 bases and J by 4 bases. CDR3 sequence (DNA): TGTGCCAGCAGGGTAGCGGGAGGAGAGACCCAGTACTTC. As protein: CASRVAGGETQYF.